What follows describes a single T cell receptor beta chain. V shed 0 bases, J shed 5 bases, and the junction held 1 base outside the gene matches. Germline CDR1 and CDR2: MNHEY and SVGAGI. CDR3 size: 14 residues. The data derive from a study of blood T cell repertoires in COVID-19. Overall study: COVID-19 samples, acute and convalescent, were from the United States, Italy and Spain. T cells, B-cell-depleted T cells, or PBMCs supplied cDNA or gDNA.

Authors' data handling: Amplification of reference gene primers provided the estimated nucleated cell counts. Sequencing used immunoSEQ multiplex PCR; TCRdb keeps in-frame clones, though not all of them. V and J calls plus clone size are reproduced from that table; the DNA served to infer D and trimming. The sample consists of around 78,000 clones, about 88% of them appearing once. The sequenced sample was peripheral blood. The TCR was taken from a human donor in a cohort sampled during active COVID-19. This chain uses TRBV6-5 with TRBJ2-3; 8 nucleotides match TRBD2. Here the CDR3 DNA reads TGTGCCAGCAGTTACTCGAGCGGGGGAGATACGCAGTATTTT. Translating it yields CASSYSSGGDTQYF.